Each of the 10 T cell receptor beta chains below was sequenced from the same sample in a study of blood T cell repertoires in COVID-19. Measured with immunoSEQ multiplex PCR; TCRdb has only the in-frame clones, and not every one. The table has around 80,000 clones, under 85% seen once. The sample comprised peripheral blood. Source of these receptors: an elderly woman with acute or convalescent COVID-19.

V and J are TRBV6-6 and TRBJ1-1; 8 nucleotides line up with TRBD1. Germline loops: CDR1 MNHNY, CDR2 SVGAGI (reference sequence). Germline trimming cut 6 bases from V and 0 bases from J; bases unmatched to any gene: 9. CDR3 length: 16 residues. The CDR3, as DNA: TGTGCCAGCAGCCTTGACAGGGGCGCTATGAACACTGAAGCTTTCTTT. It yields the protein CASSLDRGAMNTEAFF.

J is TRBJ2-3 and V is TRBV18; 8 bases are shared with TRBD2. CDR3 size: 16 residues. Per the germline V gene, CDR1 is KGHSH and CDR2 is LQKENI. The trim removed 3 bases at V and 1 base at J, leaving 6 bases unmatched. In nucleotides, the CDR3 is TGTGCCAGCTCACCCCGTGGTAGCGGGGGCACAGATACGCAGTATTTT. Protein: CASSPRGSGGTDTQYF.

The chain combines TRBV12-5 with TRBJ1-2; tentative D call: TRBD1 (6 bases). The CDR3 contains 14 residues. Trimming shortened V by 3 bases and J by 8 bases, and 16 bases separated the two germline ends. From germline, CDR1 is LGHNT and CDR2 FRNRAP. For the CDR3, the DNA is TGTGCTAGTGGTTTACCCGGACAGCTCCTGGGCTACACCTTC. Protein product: CASGLPGQLLGYTF. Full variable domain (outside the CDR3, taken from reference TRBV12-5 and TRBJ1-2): DARVTQTPRHKVTEMGQEVTMRCQPILGHNTVFWYRQTMMQGLELLAYFRNRAPLDDSGMPKDRFSAEMPDATLATLKIQPSEPRDSAVYFCASGLPGQLLGYTFGSGTRLTVV.

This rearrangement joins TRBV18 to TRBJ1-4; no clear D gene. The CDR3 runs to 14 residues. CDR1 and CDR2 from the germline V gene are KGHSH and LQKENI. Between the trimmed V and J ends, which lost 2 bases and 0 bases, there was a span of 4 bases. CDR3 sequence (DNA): TGTGCCAGCTCACCAGCGTCAACTAATGAAAAACTGTTTTTT. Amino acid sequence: CASSPASTNEKLFF.

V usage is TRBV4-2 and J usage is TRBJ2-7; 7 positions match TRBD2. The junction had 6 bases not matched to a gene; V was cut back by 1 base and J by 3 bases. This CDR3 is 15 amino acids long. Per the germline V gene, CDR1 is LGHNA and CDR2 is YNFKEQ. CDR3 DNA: TGTGCCAGCAGCCAAGGGGCGGGAGCCCACTACGAGCAGTACTTC. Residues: CASSQGAGAHYEQYF.

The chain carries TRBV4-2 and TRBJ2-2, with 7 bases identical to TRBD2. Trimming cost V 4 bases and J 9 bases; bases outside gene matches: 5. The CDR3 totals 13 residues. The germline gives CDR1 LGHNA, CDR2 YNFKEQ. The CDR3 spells CASSRRGDRELFF. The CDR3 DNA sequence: TGTGCCAGCAGCCGCCGGGGGGACCGGGAGCTGTTTTTT.

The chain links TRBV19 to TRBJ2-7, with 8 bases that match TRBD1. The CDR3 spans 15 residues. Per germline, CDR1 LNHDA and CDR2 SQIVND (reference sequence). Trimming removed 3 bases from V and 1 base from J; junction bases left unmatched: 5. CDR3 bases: TGTGCCAGTAGTATCGAAGGACAGGGATCCTACGAGCAGTACTTC. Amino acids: CASSIEGQGSYEQYF. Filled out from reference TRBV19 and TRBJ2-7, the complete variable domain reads DGGITQSPKYLFRKEGQNVTLSCEQNLNHDAMYWYRQDPGQGLRLIYYSQIVNDFQKGDIAEGYSVSREKKESFPLTVTSAQKNPTAFYLCASSIEGQGSYEQYFGPGTRLTVT.

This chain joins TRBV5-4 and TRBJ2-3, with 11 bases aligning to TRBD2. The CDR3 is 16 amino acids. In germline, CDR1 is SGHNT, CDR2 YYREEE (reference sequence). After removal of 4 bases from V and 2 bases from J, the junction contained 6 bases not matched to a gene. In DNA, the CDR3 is TGTGCCAGCAGCAACGGACTAGCGGGCCTCACAGATACGCAGTATTTT. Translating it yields CASSNGLAGLTDTQYF.

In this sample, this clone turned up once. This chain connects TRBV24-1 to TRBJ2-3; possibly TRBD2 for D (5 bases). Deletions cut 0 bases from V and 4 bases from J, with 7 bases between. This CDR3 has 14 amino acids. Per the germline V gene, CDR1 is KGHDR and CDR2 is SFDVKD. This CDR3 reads CATSDLTSADTQYF. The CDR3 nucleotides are TGTGCCACCAGTGATTTGACTAGTGCAGATACGCAGTATTTT.

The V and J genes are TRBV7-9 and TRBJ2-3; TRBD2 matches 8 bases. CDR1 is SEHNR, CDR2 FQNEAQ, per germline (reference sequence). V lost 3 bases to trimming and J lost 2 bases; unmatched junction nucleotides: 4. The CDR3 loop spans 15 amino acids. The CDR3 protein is CASSLSGGPTDTQYF. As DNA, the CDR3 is TGTGCCAGCAGCTTGTCGGGAGGGCCCACAGATACGCAGTATTTT.